Each of the 8 T cell receptor beta chains below was sequenced from the same sample in a study of regulatory T cells in long-lasting Graves disease. Time point defined: newly diagnosed GD, antithyroid drugs for less than 3 months. After RNA was extracted from PBMCs, the TCR library was made from it. Libraries of TCR beta came from iRepertoire HTBI primers plus Arm-PCR of CDR3 regions. TCRdb passed the multiplex PCR reads through MiXCR, listing each CDR3 protein once. The table lists approximately 470,000 distinct CDR3 sequences, 15% to 20% of them singletons, with 10% to 15% in the top ten. This same sample was also taken into another study, of T cells in Graves' hyperthyroidism and ophthalmopathy.

The starting material was peripheral blood mononuclear cells (PBMCs), obtained at new diagnosis, from a patient treated with antithyroid drugs. The receptor set was obtained from a middle-aged man with Graves disease.

V is TRBV27 and J is TRBJ2-3; unclear D gene. V dropped 5 bases and J dropped 1 base, with 10 bases sitting between them. This CDR3 has 14 amino acids. Germline V gives CDR1 MNHEY, CDR2 SMNVEV (reference sequence). CDR3 protein: CASSLAFGTDTQYF. In nucleotides, the CDR3 is TGTGCCAGCAGTCTCGCCTTTGGCACAGATACGCAGTATTTT.

This clonotype appeared many times. The V call is TRBV20-1, the J call TRBJ2-1; possibly TRBD1 or TRBD2 for D (5 bases each). This CDR3 spans 13 amino acids. Germline lookup yields CDR1 DFQATT and CDR2 SNEGSKA (reference sequence). Trimming stripped 4 bases from V and 5 bases from J, with 12 bases between. The CDR3: CSANRDRHNEQFF. DNA for the CDR3: TGCAGTGCTAATAGGGACCGTCACAATGAGCAGTTCTTC.

The chain joins TRBV10-1 to TRBJ2-2, with D uncertain. The CDR3 has 14 residues. CDR1 is WNHNN, CDR2 SYGVQD, per germline (reference sequence). V dropped 6 bases and J dropped 6 bases, with 14 bases sitting between them. Written as DNA, the CDR3 is TGCGCCAGCAGCCCCGGGTCCGTGGCCGGGGAGCTGTTTTTT. This encodes CASSPGSVAGELFF.

Ten or more counts support this clonotype. The chain couples TRBV20-1 to TRBJ2-7; 11 positions match TRBD1. V was pared by 5 bases and J by 5 bases, with 8 bases of the junction left unmatched. Germline CDR1 and CDR2: DFQATT and SNEGSKA (reference sequence). The CDR3 spans 14 residues. The DNA for the CDR3 is TGCAGTGCTCACGGACAGGGGGCTAAAAACGAGCAGTACTTC. As protein: CSAHGQGAKNEQYF.

This clonotype was observed many times. The rearrangement joins TRBV28 to TRBJ2-7, with D tentatively TRBD2 (5 bases). V gave up 7 bases and J gave up 2 bases, with 12 bases separating them. The CDR3 spans 13 residues. CDR1 is MDHEN and CDR2 is SYDVKM in the germline V gene. The CDR3 DNA reads TGTGCCAGCACCACGGGGTTCACCTACGAGCAGTACTTC. It translates to CASTTGFTYEQYF.

Many counts were recorded for this clonotype. The gene calls are TRBV11-2 and TRBJ2-5; TRBD2 matches 9 bases. Germline CDR1 is SGHAT and CDR2 is FQNNGV. The junction had 6 bases not matched to a gene; V was cut back by 0 bases and J by 4 bases. This CDR3 is 16 amino acids long. The chain's CDR3 is CASSLEAGGPGETQYF. CDR3 in DNA: TGTGCCAGCAGCTTAGAGGCGGGAGGGCCCGGAGAGACCCAGTACTTC.

This clonotype was counted at least ten times. This rearrangement joins TRBV28 to TRBJ2-7; 9 nucleotides match TRBD2. Per germline, CDR1 MDHEN and CDR2 SYDVKM. The CDR3 spans 17 residues. The V and J ends lost 5 bases and 3 bases, in that order; junction bases with no gene match: 14. The CDR3 nucleotides are TGTGCCAGCAGTGCTCCCCGAGGACTAGCGTATGGCTACGAGCAGTACTTC. Protein: CASSAPRGLAYGYEQYF.

This clonotype was seen once. This chain connects TRBV18 to TRBJ1-2, with 7 bases fitting TRBD1. The junction had 8 bases not matched to a gene; V was cut back by 5 bases and J by 8 bases. This CDR3 has 13 residues. Looked up from germline, CDR1 is KGHSH and CDR2 is LQKENI. The chain's CDR3 is CASSSWTGRGYTF. The DNA for the CDR3 is TGTGCCAGCTCATCGTGGACAGGTAGAGGCTACACCTTC.